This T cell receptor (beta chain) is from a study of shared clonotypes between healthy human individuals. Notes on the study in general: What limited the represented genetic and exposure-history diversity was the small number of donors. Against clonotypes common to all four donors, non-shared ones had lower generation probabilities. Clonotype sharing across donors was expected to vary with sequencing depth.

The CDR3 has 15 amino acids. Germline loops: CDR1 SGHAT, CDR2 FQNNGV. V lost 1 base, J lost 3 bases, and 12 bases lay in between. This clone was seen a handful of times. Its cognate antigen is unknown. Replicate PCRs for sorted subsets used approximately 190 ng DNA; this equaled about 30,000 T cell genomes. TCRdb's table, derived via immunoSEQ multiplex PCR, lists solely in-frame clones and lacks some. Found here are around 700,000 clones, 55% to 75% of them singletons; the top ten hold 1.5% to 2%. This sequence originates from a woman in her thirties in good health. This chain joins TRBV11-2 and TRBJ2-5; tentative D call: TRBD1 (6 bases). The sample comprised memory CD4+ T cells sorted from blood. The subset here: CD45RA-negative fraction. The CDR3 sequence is CASSLGGHEKETQYF. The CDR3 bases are TGTGCCAGCAGCTTAGGGGGACACGAGAAAGAGACCCAGTACTTC.